These 3 T cell receptor beta chains share one sample of origin, sequenced in a study of blood T cells in healthy people across ages. Primed by a sample-barcoded 5' primer and a J-beta primer mix, a second PCR proceeded for roughly 6 to 12 cycles. TCRdb recomputed calls from the 5' RACE reads with MiXCR, one row per CDR3 protein. The sample records hundreds of thousands of distinct CDR3 sequences, roughly 53% being singletons. The sequenced sample was blood. The source of these receptors is a man between 60 and 75 years old in good health.

The rearrangement uses TRBV20-1 and TRBJ2-5; D is ambiguous. The J call is in doubt because the DNA end fits TRBJ2-7 better. The V gene's germline CDR1 is DFQATT and CDR2 SNEGSKA (reference sequence). The CDR3 consists of 13 residues. For the CDR3, the DNA is TGCAGTGCCCGAGTTGGGCCGACCTACGAGCAGTACTTC. Its protein is CSARVGPTYEQYF.

The rearrangement joins TRBV9 to TRBJ1-6; D is ambiguous. The CDR3 is 13 residues long. CDR1 and CDR2 (germline): SGDLS, YYNGEE. The germline V and J ends were trimmed by 3 bases and 7 bases, with 8 bases remaining between them. The CDR3 loop reads CASSATNNSPLHF. DNA for the CDR3: TGTGCCAGCAGCGCCACCAACAATTCACCCCTCCACTTT.

J is TRBJ1-2 and V is TRBV5-1, with D unresolved. The CDR3 is 13 amino acids. The V gene's germline CDR1 is SGHRS and CDR2 YFSETQ. The V and J ends lost 0 bases and 5 bases respectively, with 8 bases between them. The CDR3 region is CASSLVQEYGYTF. The CDR3 bases are TGCGCCAGCAGCTTGGTCCAGGAATATGGCTACACCTTC.